Detailed here is one TCR beta chain. Its antigen remains unidentified. No treatment had been given to any patient before thyroid surgery. TCRdb used MiXCR to call clones anew from the PCR reads. The sample holds tens of thousands of clones, less than 20% seen once. The data were obtained in a study of metastatic and nonmetastatic thyroid tumors. In germline, CDR1 is LNHNV, CDR2 YYDKDF (reference sequence). The CDR3 covers 21 residues. J lost 0 bases, V lost 0 bases, and 16 bases had no gene match. General observations from the study: Within blood and tumor, benign nodules reportedly had significantly lower TCR beta diversity than malignant thyroid tumors did.

This chain joins TRBV15 and TRBJ2-2; 7 bases are shared with TRBD2. The source of this sequence is a female donor with papillary thyroid cancer or a benign thyroid nodule (not recorded which). Some clones in this sample may be carry-over from other donors' samples. Sequencing was carried out using blood. CDR3: CATSRERSGTGLDSNTGELFF. The CDR3 nucleotides read TGTGCCACCAGCAGAGAGAGGAGCGGGACCGGACTTGACTCGAACACCGGGGAGCTGTTTTTT.